This record covers a single TCR beta chain. The antigen is undetermined. Investigators divided CD4+ cells into CD45RA+ naive and CD45RA-negative memory subsets. Profiled with immunoSEQ multiplex PCR; TCRdb holds only in-frame clones, not every one. The data contain 2 million or so clones, 95% of them seen just once; the ten biggest clones take up 0.13%. The record originates from a study of shared clonotypes between healthy human individuals. Whole-study findings and limits: Relative to memory subsets, naive subsets generally showed larger estimated richness.

The origin of this receptor is a man aged 18 to 29 in good health. Material for sequencing was naive CD4+ T cells sorted from blood. Subset specified: CD45RA+ positively selected.

The CDR3 here is CASSLMGDRVQETQYF. The CDR3 DNA is TGTGCCAGCAGCTTAATGGGGGACAGAGTACAAGAGACCCAGTACTTC. The chain links TRBV7-9 to TRBJ2-5, with TRBD1 matching 7 bases. Germline-derived CDR1 and CDR2 are SEHNR and FQNEAQ (reference sequence). The CDR3 has 16 residues. V dropped 2 bases and J dropped 2; count of bases not matched to a gene: 8.